These 2 T cell receptor beta chains originate from one sample sequenced in a study of shared clonotypes between healthy human individuals (TCRdb year 2020). CD8 naive samples were CD45RO-negative cells positively selected for CCR7, giving a CD45RA+CCR7+ population that excluded TemRA cells. Library construction relied on the immunoSEQ multiplex PCR assay. Sourced from immuneACCESS, this table was stored by TCRdb with only in-frame sequences that have V and J called. A share of the clones is absent; for the studies checked, an unresolved V gene accounts for under half, and the remainder has no known explanation. For this sample there are about 800,000 clones; about 96% appear just once. Around 0.21% of the sample comes from the top ten. Sequenced input: naive CD8+ T cells sorted from blood. What the cell subset or site label conveys for this sample: CD45RA+CCR7+. Source of these receptors: a man aged 25 to 40 in good health.

The chain couples TRBV11-2 to TRBJ1-5; possibly TRBD1 for D (5 bases). CDR1 is SGHAT, CDR2 FQNNGV, per germline. The CDR3 length is 14 residues. Between the trimmed V and J ends, which lost 4 bases and 4 bases, there was a span of 11 bases. DNA for the CDR3: TGTGCCAGCAGCTCCGGATGGGGGAATCAGCCCCAGCATTTT. It specifies CASSSGWGNQPQHF.

The DNA for the CDR3 is TGTGCCAGCACGGGGCTAGCGGTGAATGAGCAGTTCTTC. The encoded protein is CASTGLAVNEQFF. The gene calls are TRBV7-8 and TRBJ2-1; 7 bases fit TRBD2. This CDR3 is built from 13 residues. Germline V gene sequence: CDR1 SGHVS, CDR2 FQNEAQ. Trimming at V came to 7 bases and at J to 7 bases, leaving 7 bases not matched to a gene.